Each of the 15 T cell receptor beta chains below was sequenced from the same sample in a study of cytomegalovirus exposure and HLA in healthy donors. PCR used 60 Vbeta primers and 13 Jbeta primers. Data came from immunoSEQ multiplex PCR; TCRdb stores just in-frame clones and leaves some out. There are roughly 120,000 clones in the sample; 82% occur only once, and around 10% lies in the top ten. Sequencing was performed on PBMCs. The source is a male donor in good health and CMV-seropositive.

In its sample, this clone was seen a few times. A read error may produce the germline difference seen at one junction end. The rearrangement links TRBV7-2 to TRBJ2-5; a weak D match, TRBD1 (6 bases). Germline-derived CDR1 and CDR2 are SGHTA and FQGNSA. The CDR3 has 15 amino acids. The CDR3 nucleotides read TGTGCCAGCAGTTTAGGGGTGACAGGAGTGGAGACCCAGTACTTC. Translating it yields CASSLGVTGVETQYF.

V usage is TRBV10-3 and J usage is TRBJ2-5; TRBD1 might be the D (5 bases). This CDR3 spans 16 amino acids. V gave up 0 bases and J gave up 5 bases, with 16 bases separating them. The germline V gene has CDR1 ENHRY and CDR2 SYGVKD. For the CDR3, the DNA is TGTGCCATCAGTGAGTCGACTGTCACAGGCTGGGAGACCCAGTACTTC. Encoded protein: CAISESTVTGWETQYF.

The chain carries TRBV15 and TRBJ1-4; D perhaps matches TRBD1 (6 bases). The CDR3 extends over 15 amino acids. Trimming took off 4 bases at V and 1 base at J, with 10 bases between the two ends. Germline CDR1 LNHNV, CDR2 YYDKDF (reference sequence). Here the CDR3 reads CATSNGGRTNEKLFF. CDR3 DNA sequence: TGTGCCACCAGCAACGGGGGGCGAACTAATGAAAAACTGTTTTTT.

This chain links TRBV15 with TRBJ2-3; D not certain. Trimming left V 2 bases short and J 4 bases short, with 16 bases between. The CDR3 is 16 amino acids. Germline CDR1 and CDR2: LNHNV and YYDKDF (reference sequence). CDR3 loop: CATSRPDPSSADTQYF. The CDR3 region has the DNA TGTGCCACCAGCAGACCCGATCCTTCATCGGCAGATACGCAGTATTTT.

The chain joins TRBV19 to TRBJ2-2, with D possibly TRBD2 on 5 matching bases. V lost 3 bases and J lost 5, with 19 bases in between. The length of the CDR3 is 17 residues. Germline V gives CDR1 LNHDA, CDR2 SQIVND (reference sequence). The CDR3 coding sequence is TGTGCCAGTAGTATCTATCTAGCAGAGATACTGACCGGGGAGCTGTTTTTT. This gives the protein CASSIYLAEILTGELFF.

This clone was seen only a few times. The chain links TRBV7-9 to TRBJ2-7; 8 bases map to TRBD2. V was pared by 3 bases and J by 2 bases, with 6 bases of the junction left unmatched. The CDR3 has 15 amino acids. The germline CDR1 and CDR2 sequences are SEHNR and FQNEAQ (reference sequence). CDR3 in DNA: TGTGCCAGCAGCTTGGCGCGGGAGGCAACCTACGAGCAGTACTTC. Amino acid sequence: CASSLAREATYEQYF. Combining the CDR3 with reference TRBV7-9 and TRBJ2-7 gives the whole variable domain DTGVSQNPRHKITKRGQNVTFRCDPISEHNRLYWYRQTLGQGPEFLTYFQNEAQLEKSRLLSDRFSAERPKGSFSTLEIQRTEQGDSAMYLCASSLAREATYEQYFGPGTRLTVT.

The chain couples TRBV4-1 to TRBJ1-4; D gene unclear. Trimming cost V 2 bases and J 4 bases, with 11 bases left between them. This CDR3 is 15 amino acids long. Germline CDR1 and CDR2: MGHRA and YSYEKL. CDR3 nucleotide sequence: TGCGCCAGCAGCCAATTCCAGGCCCTTAATGAAAAACTGTTTTTT. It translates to CASSQFQALNEKLFF.

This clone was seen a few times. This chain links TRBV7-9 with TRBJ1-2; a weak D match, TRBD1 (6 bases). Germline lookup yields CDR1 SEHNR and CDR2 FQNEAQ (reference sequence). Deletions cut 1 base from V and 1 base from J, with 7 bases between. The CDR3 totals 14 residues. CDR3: CASSLGTVNYGYTF. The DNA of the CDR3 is TGTGCCAGCAGCTTAGGGACAGTTAACTATGGCTACACCTTC. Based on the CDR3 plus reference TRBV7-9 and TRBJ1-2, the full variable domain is DTGVSQNPRHKITKRGQNVTFRCDPISEHNRLYWYRQTLGQGPEFLTYFQNEAQLEKSRLLSDRFSAERPKGSFSTLEIQRTEQGDSAMYLCASSLGTVNYGYTFGSGTRLTVV.

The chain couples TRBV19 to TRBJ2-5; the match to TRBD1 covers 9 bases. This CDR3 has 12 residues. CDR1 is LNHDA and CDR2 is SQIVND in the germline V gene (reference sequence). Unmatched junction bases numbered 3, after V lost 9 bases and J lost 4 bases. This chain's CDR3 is CARNRGPETQYF. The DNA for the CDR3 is TGTGCCAGGAACAGGGGGCCAGAGACCCAGTACTTC.

The CDR3 protein is CASKLAGGNEQFF. The CDR3 bases are TGTGCCAGCAAGTTAGCGGGAGGGAATGAGCAGTTCTTC. The V gene is TRBV27, the J gene TRBJ2-1; TRBD2 matches 11 bases. Looked up from germline, CDR1 is MNHEY and CDR2 is SMNVEV (reference sequence). Trimming at V came to 7 bases and at J to 7 bases, leaving 3 bases not matched to a gene. The CDR3 runs to 13 residues.

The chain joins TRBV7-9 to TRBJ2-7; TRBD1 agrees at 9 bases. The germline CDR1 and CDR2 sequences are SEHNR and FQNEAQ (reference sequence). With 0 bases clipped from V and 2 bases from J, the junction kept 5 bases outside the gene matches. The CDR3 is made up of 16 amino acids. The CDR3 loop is CASSLALGTGTYEQYF. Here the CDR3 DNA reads TGTGCCAGCAGCTTAGCGCTTGGGACAGGGACCTACGAGCAGTACTTC.

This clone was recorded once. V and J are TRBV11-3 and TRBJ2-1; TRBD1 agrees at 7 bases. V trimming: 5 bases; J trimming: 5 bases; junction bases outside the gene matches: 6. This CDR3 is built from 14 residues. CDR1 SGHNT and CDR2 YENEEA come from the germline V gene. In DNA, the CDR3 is TGTGCCAGCAGCCCGCCAGACAGGGACAATGAGCAGTTCTTC. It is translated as CASSPPDRDNEQFF.

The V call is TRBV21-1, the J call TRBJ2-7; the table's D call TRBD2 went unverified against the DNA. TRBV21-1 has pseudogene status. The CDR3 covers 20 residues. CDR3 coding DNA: TGTGCCAGCAGCCCCTTGGGTTCCCAGCGGGAGGGAGGAGTTTTCTACGAGCAGTACTTC. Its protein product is CASSPLGSQREGGVFYEQYF.

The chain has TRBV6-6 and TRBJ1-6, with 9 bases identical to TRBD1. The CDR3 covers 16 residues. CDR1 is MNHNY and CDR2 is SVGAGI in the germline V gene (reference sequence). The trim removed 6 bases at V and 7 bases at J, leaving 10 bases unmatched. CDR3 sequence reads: CASRPTTGGGNSPLHF. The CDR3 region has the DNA TGTGCCAGCAGGCCGACCACAGGGGGCGGAAATTCACCCCTCCACTTT.

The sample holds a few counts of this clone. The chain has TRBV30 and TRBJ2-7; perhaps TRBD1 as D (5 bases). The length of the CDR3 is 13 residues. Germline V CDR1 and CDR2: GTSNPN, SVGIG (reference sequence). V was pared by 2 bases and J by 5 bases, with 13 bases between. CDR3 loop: CAWSPRRAHEQYF. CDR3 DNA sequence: TGTGCCTGGAGTCCCCGCAGGGCCCACGAGCAGTACTTC.